The entry that follows covers one T cell receptor (beta chain) sequence. Clones were sequenced by immunoSEQ multiplex PCR, and TCRdb holds only the in-frame ones, with some missing. This table has 100,000 or so clones, just over 90% appearing once. The sample comes from a study of blood T cell repertoires in COVID-19. The sequenced sample was peripheral blood. The clonotype was recovered from a woman between 50 and 59 years old in a cohort sampled during active COVID-19.

In nucleotides, the CDR3 is TGTGCCAGCAGTTTCGGGTCTTCTAGCACAGATACGCAGTATTTT. Its protein product is CASSFGSSSTDTQYF. The rearrangement joins TRBV27 to TRBJ2-3; D is unresolved. The CDR3 is 15 residues long. Trimming removed 3 bases at V and 0 bases at J, with 10 bases between. Germline assignment: CDR1 MNHEY and CDR2 SMNVEV (reference sequence).